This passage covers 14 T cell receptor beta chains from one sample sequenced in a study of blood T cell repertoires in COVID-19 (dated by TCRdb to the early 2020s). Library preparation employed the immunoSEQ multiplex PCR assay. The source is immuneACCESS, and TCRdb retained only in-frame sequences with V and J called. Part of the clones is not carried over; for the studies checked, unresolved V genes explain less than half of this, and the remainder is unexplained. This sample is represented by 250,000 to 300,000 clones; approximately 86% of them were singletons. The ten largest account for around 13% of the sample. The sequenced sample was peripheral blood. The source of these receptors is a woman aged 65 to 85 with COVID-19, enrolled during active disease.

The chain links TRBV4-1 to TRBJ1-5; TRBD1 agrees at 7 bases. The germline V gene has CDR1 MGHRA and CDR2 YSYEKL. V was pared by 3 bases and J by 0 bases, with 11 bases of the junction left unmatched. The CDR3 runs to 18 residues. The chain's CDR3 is CASSQVRQGPYSNQPQHF. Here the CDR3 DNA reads TGCGCCAGCAGCCAGGTGCGACAGGGTCCCTATAGCAATCAGCCCCAGCATTTT.

The CDR3 loop reads CASSLIIAGGNTGELFF. The CDR3 nucleotides read TGTGCCAGCAGTCTCATCATAGCGGGGGGTAACACCGGGGAGCTGTTTTTT. The chain uses TRBV27 and TRBJ2-2, with TRBD2 matching 10 bases. The length of the CDR3 is 17 residues. The ends lost 5 bases at V and 2 bases at J; junction bases unmatched: 8. Germline-derived CDR1 and CDR2 are MNHEY and SMNVEV (reference sequence).

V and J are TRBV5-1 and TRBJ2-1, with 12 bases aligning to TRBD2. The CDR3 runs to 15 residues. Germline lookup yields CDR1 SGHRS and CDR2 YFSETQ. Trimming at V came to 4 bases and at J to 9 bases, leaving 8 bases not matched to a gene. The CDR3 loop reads CASSLSSGGASEQFF. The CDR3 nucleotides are TGCGCCAGCAGCCTGTCTAGCGGGGGGGCAAGTGAGCAGTTCTTC.

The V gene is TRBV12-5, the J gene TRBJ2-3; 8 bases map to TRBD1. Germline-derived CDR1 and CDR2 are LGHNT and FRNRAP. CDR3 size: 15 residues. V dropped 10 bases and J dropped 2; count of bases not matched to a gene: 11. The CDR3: CATPAGQGATDTQYF. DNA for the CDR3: TGTGCTACCCCCGCTGGCCAGGGGGCCACAGATACGCAGTATTTT.

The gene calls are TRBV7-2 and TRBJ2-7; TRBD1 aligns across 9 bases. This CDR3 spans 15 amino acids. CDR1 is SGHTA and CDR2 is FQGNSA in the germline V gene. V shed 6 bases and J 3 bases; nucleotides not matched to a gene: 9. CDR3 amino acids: CASSPRDRAVYEQYF. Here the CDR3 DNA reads TGTGCCAGCAGTCCCCGGGACAGGGCTGTCTACGAGCAGTACTTC.

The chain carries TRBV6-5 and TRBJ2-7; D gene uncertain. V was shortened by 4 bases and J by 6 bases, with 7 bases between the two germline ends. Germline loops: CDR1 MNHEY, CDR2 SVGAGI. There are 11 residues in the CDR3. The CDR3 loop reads CASSLFGEQYF. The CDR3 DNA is TGTGCCAGCAGTTTGTTCGGCGAGCAGTACTTC.

The CDR3 nucleotides read TGTGCCAGCAGTTTAGAAGGGAGAGGGATGGATGGCTACACCTTC. Its translation: CASSLEGRGMDGYTF. V usage is TRBV27 and J usage is TRBJ1-2; D not resolved. Between the trimmed V and J ends, which lost 2 bases and 6 bases, there was a span of 16 bases. This CDR3 region has 15 residues. In germline, CDR1 is MNHEY, CDR2 SMNVEV (reference sequence).

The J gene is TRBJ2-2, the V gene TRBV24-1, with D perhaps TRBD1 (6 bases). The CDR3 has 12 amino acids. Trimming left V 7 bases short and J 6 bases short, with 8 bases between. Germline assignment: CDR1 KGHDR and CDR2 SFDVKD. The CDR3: CATRQGSGELFF. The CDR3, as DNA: TGTGCCACCAGACAGGGCTCCGGGGAGCTGTTTTTT.

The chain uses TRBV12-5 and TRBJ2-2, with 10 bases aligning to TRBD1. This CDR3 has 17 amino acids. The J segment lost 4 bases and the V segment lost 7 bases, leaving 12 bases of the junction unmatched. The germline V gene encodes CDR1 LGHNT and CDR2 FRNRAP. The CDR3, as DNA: TGTGCTAGTGCCCCATCCGGGACAGGGGCGCGCACCGGGGAGCTGTTTTTT. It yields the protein CASAPSGTGARTGELFF.

DNA for the CDR3: TGTGCCACCTCCGGGACAGCTAACTATGGCTACACCTTC. Translation: CATSGTANYGYTF. The chain carries TRBV24-1 and TRBJ1-2, with 7 bases fitting TRBD1. The CDR3 sequence is 13 residues long. Germline V gives CDR1 KGHDR, CDR2 SFDVKD. Trimming cost V 9 bases and J 0 bases; bases outside gene matches: 3.

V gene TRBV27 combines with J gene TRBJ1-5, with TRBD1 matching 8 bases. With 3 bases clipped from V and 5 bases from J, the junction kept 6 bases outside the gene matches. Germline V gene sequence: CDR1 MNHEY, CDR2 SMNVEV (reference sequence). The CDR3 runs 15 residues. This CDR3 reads CASSLYRGEYQPQHF. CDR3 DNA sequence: TGTGCCAGCAGTTTGTACAGGGGGGAGTATCAGCCCCAGCATTTT.

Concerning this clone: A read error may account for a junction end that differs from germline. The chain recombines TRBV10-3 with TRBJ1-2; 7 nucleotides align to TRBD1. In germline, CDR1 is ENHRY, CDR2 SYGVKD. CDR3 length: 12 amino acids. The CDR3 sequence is CAITEGAGGYTF. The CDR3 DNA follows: TGTGCCATCACTGAGGGGGCTGGGGGCTACACCTTC.

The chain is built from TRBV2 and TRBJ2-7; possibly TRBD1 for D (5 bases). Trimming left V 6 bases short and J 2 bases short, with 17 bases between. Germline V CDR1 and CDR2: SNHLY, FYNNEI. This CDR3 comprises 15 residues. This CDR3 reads CASRLQPGQTYEQYF. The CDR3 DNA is TGTGCCAGCAGGTTACAACCTGGACAAACCTACGAGCAGTACTTC.

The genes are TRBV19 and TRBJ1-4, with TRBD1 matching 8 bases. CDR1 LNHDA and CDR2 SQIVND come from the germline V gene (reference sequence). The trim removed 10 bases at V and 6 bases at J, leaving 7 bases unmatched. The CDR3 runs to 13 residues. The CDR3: CATKGQADEKLFF. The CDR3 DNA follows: TGTGCCACTAAGGGACAGGCGGATGAAAAACTGTTTTTT.